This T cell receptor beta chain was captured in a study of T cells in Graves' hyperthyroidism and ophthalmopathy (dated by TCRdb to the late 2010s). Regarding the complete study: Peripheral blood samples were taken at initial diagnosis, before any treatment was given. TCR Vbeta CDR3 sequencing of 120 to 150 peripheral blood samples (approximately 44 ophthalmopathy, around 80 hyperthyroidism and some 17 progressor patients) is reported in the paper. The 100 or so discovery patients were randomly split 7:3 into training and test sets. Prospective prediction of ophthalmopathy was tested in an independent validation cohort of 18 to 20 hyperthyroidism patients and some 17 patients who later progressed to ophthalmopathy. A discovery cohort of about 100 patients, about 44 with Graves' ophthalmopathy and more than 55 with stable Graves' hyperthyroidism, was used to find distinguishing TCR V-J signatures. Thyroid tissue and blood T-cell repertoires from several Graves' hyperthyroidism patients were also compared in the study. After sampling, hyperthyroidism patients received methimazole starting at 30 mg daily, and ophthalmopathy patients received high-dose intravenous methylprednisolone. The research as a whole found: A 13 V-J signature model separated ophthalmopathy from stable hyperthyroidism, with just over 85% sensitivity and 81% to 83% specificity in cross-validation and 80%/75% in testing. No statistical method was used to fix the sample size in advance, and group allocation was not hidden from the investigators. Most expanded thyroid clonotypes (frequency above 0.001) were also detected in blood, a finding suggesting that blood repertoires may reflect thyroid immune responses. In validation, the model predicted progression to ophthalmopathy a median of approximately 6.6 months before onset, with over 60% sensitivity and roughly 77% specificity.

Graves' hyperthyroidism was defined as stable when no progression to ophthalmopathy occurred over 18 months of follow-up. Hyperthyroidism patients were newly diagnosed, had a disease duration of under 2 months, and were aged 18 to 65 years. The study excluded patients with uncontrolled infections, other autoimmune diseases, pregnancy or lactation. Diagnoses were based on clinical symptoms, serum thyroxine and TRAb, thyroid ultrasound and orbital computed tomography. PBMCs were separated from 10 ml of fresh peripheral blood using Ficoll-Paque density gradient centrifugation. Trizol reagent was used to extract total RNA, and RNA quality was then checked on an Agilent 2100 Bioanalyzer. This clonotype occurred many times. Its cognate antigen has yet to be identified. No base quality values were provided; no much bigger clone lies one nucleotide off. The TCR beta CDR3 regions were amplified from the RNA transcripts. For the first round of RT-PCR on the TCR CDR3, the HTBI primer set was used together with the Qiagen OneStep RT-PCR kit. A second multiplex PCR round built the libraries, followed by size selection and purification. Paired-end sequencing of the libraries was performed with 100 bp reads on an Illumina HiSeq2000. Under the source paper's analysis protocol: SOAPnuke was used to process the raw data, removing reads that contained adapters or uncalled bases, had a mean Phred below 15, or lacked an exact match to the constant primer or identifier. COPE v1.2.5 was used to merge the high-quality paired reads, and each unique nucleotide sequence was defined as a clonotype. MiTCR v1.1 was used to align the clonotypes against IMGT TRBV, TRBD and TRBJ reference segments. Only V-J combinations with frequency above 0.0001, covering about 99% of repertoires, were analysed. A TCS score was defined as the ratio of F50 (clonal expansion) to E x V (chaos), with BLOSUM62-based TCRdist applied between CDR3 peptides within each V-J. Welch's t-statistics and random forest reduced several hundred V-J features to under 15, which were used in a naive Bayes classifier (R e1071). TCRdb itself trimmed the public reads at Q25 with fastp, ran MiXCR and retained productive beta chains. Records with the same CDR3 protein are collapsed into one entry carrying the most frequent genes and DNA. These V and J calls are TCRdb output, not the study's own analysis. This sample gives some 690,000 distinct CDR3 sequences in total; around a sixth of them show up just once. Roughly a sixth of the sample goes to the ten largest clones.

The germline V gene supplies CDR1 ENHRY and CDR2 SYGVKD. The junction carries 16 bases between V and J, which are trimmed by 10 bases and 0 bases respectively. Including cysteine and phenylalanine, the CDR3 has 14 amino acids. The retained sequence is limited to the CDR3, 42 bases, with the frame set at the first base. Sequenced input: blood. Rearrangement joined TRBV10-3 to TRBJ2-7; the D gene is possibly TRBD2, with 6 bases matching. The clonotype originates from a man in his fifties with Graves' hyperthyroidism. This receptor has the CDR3 CATLQRVTSYEQYF. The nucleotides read TGTGCCACCCTCCAGCGGGTGACCTCCTACGAGCAGTACTTC.